This TCR beta chain was captured in a study of cytomegalovirus exposure and HLA in healthy donors (dated by TCRdb to about 2017). Broadly, across the study: In an earlier analysis of 550 to 750 of the donors, about 260 Gb of sequence data and 90 million to 120 million unique TCR beta sequences from 180 million or so T cells were reported. Along with the approximately 700-subject first cohort, a separate validation cohort of 120 different subjects was used. The aim of the study was to test whether cataloging public T cell receptors could identify signatures of past pathogen exposure. About 5 DR-DQ haplotypes were handled as single units for association and clustering, since linkage in the cohort was strong. Typing coverage varied by locus: about 620-630 donors for A, B, C, DRB1 and DQB1; under 550 for DQA1; around 610 for DPA1; 450 to 480 for DPB1. The study combined high-throughput TCR immunosequencing, statistical association of individual TCRs with disease status, and machine learning to predict cytomegalovirus infection status. All discovery cohort repertoires had been generated using a single sequencing platform. Across approximately 420 genotyped donors of the cohort, an average of about 240,000 unique TCR beta nucleotide sequences per donor were sequenced, and roughly a sixth of those sequences were non-productive. HLA typing covered class I and class II loci at four-digit resolution. An early release that covered about 600 HLA-typed donors contained 250 to 350 gigabases of sequencing data and 80 million or so unique TCR sequences. An earlier analysis of approximately 640 of the donors applied high-throughput TCR beta sequencing to assess whether each TCR beta V gene segment acted as functional or pseudogenic. A later genetic analysis took genome-wide SNP genotypes for about 60% of the roughly 670 donors and used that subset as a discovery cohort. Using immunosequencing, the study profiled T cell repertoires from 500 to 800 subjects and related those repertoires to cytomegalovirus serostatus. The later analysis used no new phenotypic data to find candidate immune exposures, relying instead on TCR beta sequences and their occurrence across donors. Of the 300 to 500 genotyped donors, more than 75% were placed in the genetic ancestry cluster associated with self-reported Caucasian donors. Donor age, sex, ethnicity and CMV serostatus were compiled alongside the repertoire data. In a later analysis, previously published TCR beta repertoires from hundreds of donors were re-analyzed and high-resolution HLA genotyping was added so that TCR occurrence patterns could be studied. What the authors observed across the whole study: According to a later analysis, most CMV-associated TCR beta chains appeared to be HLA-restricted, and the HLA associations seemed to be driven largely by CMV exposure. Some IMGT-functional V segments, including TRBV6-2 and TRBV6-3, could not be told apart with the 87-base-pair reads, so those segments were excluded. A later genetic analysis reported fewer N-insertions in productive TCRs among donors in an Asian-associated ancestry cluster than the roughly 670-donor mean. A group of highly shared sequence variants was considered likely to be a technical artifact of the sequencing pipeline. Roughly uniform sequencing depth across donors was assumed in presence/absence analyses, although this assumption may not hold. A few of the identified cytomegalovirus-associated TCR beta chains were confirmed in vitro to be specific for cytomegalovirus antigens. The authors suggested that the approach could potentially be generalized to other disease states and immunological phenotypes. At a false discovery rate of 0.05, a later analysis linked 15,000 to 20,000 TCR beta sequences to specific HLA alleles. The classifier was reported to diagnose cytomegalovirus status with high specificity and sensitivity in both the original and validation cohorts. When HLA alleles, especially DR and DQ, strongly co-occurred, TCR associations were difficult to assign to individual alleles. Because counts were too low, 15 or so rarely observed V segments, including chromosome 9 orphons, were excluded from the earlier analysis of 587 of the donors. A later analysis found that HLA-associated TCR beta chains were more clonally expanded and had lower generation probabilities than equally common non-associated chains. An association between a missense DCLRE1C variant and V-gene and J-gene trimming of TCR beta chains was found in a later genetic analysis and replicated in an independent cohort. Immune exposure information for the cohort was limited to CMV serostatus. A further reported finding was that TCR beta sequences accurately predicted the HLA-A and HLA-B alleles for most subjects in the first cohort. According to a later analysis, parvovirus B19, influenza, CMV and Epstein-Barr virus appeared linked to several top co-occurrence clusters. An earlier analysis of around 540 of the donors showed that most TCR beta V segments appeared in productive rearrangements either about 87% or about 30% of the time, which broadly matched IMGT annotations. The study listed 170 or so TCR beta chains as associated with cytomegalovirus. Because some donors lacked HLA typing at each locus, the association tests relied only on the typed subset. Only TCR beta chains were sequenced in this cohort, and the absence of alpha or paired-chain data limited detectable features. According to a later analysis, TCR association rates differed among HLA loci, with DRB1 alleles showing the most associated TCRs and HLA-C alleles showing the fewest. Across donors, most TCR sequences were observed very rarely, whereas some public TCRs were present in many individuals. Correlated functional status among segregating V segments might reflect linkage disequilibrium, but an unknown experimental factor could not be ruled out.

Libraries were built with the immunoSEQ multiplex PCR assay. The multiplex PCR relied on a mix of 60 forward primers for TCR Vbeta segments and 13 reverse primers for TCR Jbeta segments. A multiplex PCR assay on genomic DNA amplified the CDR3 region of rearranged TCR beta genes. The amplified TCR beta libraries were sequenced on the Illumina HiSeq System as 87-base-pair reads. As for the authors' bioinformatics: A later analysis tallied 75 million to 85 million unique TCR beta chains across the 700 or so repertoires, and roughly 11 million of those chains were shared by two or more donors. To remove PCR and sequencing errors, raw reads were error-corrected and collapsed into unique sequences using a nearest-neighbor algorithm that merged closely related sequences. CDR3 sequences were aligned to IMGT reference sequences to assign V, D and J gene segments. For a sequence to be retained, at least a six-nucleotide match to both a V gene segment and a J gene segment was required. A rearrangement was called productive if the CDR3 had no stop codons and remained in frame with V and J, and every other rearrangement was called non-productive. CDR3 was defined by IMGT convention, running from the second conserved V-encoded cysteine to the conserved J-encoded phenylalanine. The earlier analysis of some 550 of the donors excluded any sequence lacking an unambiguous match to a single V gene segment. An earlier analysis of 550 to 650 of the donors classified V segments as functional when productive rearrangements were above 56.7% and as segregating when the standard deviation between donors was above 5%. A statistical classification framework was built to diagnose cytomegalovirus status from the catalog of TCR beta chain sequences. In a later analysis, V and J genes were assigned by comparing TCR nucleotide sequences against IMGT/GENE-DB human TR gene sequences. Using the TCRdist pipeline, a later analysis assigned CDR3 sequences along with most-parsimonious VDJ recombination scenarios. In a later analysis, each TCR beta chain was defined by its CDR3 amino acid sequence together with its V-gene family, and reads lacking a unique V-gene family were excluded. As a way to deal with suspected cross-contamination and a sequencing artifact, a later analysis dropped over 550 nucleotide sequences that were highly shared and had low generation probability. In a later analysis, a clonal expansion index for each public chain was calculated from normalized within-repertoire ranks of inferred template counts. In a later analysis, generation probabilities were computed with a VDJ recombination model fitted to out-of-frame rearrangements, and the resulting probabilities were checked against IGoR. Hypergeometric tests were used in a later analysis to score TCR-TCR, TCR-HLA and TCR-CMV co-occurrence, with a repertoire-size bias correction applied to the TCR pairs. In a later analysis, false discovery rates were estimated by permuting HLA or CMV assignments 20 times. A later analysis grouped co-occurring TCRs with DBSCAN, adding TCRdist sequence similarity when clustering within HLA-allele-positive subsets. Repertoires with fewer than 30,000 or more than 120,000 public chains, plus five repertoires with anomalous nucleotide sharing, were excluded from co-occurrence clustering. Entries here come from immuneACCESS through TCRdb and include only in-frame sequences with V and J called. Some clones fail to appear in such tables; in the studies checked, an unresolved V gene covers under half of the shortfall, and the cause of the remainder is unknown. The DNA was the basis for D and trimming; V, J and clone size are from that table. The sample table shows about 160,000 clones, and over 80% are seen once. The ten most abundant clones make up 1.2% of the sample.

As to this clone: It has no known antigen specificity. Qualities for individual bases were not recorded, and no much larger clone is one base off.

The cohort was made up of 666 healthy bone marrow donors. Cohort members were all nominally healthy when sampled, although unrecorded immune exposures were likely present. The donor tested CMV seronegative and was one of the 352 seronegative cohort members. A peripheral blood sample was collected from each donor, and TCR beta sequencing was performed on peripheral blood mononuclear cells. The Qiagen DNeasy Blood Extraction Kit was used to extract genomic DNA from the blood cell samples. Sequences SEHNR (CDR1) and FQNEAQ (CDR2) are obtained from the germline V gene (reference sequence). The CDR3 runs 15 amino acids, cysteine and phenylalanine included. CDR3 DNA only is kept here, 45 bases in frame from base 1. V lost 5 bases and J lost 0 bases, and the count of bases not matched to a germline gene is 5.

The sequencing sample was made of PBMCs. Here the chain combines TRBV7-9 and TRBJ1-2; a stretch of 8 junction bases matches TRBD1. This TCR derives from a boy between 2 and 10 years old in good health and CMV-seronegative. The CDR3 amino acid sequence is: CASSRRDRPNYGYTF. Here is the DNA: TGTGCCAGCAGCCGCCGGGACAGGCCTAACTATGGCTACACCTTC. The full variable domain, with segments outside the CDR3 supplied by the reference TRBV7-9 and TRBJ1-2 proteins, appears as DTGVSQNPRHKITKRGQNVTFRCDPISEHNRLYWYRQTLGQGPEFLTYFQNEAQLEKSRLLSDRFSAERPKGSFSTLEIQRTEQGDSAMYLCASSRRDRPNYGYTFGSGTRLTVV.